This TCR beta chain comes out of a study of T cell responses to AZD1222 COVID-19 vaccine. Study outcomes and limitations: Samples come after the peak T cell response, not at day 14. As reported, nearly half of all spike-specific TCRs target variant regions that are unmutated. It should be noted that donors were predominantly white British and more often female, and clonal diversity was possibly underestimated.

Data came from immunoSEQ multiplex PCR; TCRdb stores just in-frame clones and leaves some out. The table records roughly 35,000 clones, 65% to 90% of them present only once. On this clone itself: Its antigen is undetermined.

V lost 0 bases to trimming and J lost 3 bases, with 9 bases between them. From germline, CDR1 is SGHRS and CDR2 YFSETQ. This CDR3 contains 14 residues. V usage is TRBV5-1 and J usage is TRBJ1-1, with D unclear. The TCR was taken from an adult who received the AZD1222 COVID-19 vaccine. The sequenced sample was peripheral blood, obtained 28 days after the second AZD1222 dose. CDR3 sequence reads: CASSLDNAYTEAFF. As DNA, the CDR3 is TGCGCCAGCAGCTTGGACAATGCTTACACTGAAGCTTTCTTT. Combining the CDR3 with reference TRBV5-1 and TRBJ1-1 gives the whole variable domain KAGVTQTPRYLIKTRGQQVTLSCSPISGHRSVSWYQQTPGQGLQFLFEYFSETQRNKGNFPGRFSGRQFSNSRSEMNVSTLELGDSALYLCASSLDNAYTEAFFGQGTRLTVV.